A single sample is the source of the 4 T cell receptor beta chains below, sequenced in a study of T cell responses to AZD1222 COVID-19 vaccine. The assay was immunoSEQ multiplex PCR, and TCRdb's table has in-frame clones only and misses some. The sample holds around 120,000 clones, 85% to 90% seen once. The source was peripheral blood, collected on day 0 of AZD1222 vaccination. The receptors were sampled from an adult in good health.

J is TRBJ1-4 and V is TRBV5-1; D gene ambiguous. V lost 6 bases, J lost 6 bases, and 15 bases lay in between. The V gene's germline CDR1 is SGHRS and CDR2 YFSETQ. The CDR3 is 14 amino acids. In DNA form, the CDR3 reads TGCGCCAGCACCCTCTCCGGGCCGCATGAAAAACTGTTTTTT. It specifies CASTLSGPHEKLFF. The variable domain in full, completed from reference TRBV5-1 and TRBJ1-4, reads KAGVTQTPRYLIKTRGQQVTLSCSPISGHRSVSWYQQTPGQGLQFLFEYFSETQRNKGNFPGRFSGRQFSNSRSEMNVSTLELGDSALYLCASTLSGPHEKLFFGSGTQLSVL.

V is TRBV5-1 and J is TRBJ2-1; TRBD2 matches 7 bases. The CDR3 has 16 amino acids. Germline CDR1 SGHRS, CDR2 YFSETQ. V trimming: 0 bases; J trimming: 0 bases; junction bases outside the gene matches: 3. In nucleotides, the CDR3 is TGCGCCAGCAGCTTGGGTGGCGGGAGCTCCTACAATGAGCAGTTCTTC. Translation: CASSLGGGSSYNEQFF.

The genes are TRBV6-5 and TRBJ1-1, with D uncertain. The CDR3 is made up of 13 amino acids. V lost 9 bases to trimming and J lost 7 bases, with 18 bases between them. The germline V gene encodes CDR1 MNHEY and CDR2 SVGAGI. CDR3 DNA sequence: TGTGCCAGTCACCAGCCCGGACTCCTTGAAGCTTTCTTT. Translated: CASHQPGLLEAFF.

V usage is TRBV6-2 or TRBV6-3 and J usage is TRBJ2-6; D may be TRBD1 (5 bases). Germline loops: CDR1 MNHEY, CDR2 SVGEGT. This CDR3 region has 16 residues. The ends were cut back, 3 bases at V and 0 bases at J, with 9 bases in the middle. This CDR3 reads CASSYWGGSGANVLTF. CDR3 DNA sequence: TGTGCCAGCAGTTATTGGGGCGGCTCTGGGGCCAACGTCCTGACTTTC.